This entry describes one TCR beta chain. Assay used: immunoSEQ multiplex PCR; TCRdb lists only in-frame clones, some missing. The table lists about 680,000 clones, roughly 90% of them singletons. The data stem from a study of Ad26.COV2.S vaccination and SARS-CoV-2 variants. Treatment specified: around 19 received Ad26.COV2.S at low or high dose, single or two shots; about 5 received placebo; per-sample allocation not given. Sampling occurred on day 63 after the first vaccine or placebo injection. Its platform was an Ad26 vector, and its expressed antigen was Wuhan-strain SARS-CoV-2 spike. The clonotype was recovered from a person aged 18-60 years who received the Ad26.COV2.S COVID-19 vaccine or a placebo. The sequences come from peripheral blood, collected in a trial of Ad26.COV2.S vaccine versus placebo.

CDR3 sequence reads: CSVEGGGFDGYTF. In DNA form, the CDR3 reads TGCAGCGTTGAGGGGGGCGGATTTGATGGCTACACCTTC. V usage is TRBV29-1 and J usage is TRBJ1-2, with D possibly TRBD1 on 6 matching bases. This CDR3 spans 13 amino acids. Trimming shortened V by 3 bases and J by 6 bases, and 14 bases separated the two germline ends. Germline V gene lookup returns CDR1 SQVTM and CDR2 ANQGSEA.